This paragraph reports one T cell receptor beta chain. What it recognizes is unknown. These data come from a study of CD8 T cells in ankylosing spondylitis. Study findings and constraints: A motif in TCR beta, a set of roughly eight highly homologous variants, appeared characteristic of ankylosing spondylitis blood. Clones tied to disease were said to be significantly enriched in matched ankylosing spondylitis synovial fluid.

Quantitative 5'-RACE with molecular barcodes generated TCR beta libraries. TCRdb itself ran the 5' RACE reads through MiXCR, one entry per CDR3 protein. The profile shows 150,000 to 200,000 distinct CDR3 sequences, roughly 30% of them singletons. Looked up from germline, CDR1 is SGHDN and CDR2 is FVKESK. The length of the CDR3 is 13 residues. The V gene end was trimmed by 0 bases and the J gene end by 8 bases; junction bases not matched to a gene: 2. This receptor was identified in a male donor with ankylosing spondylitis. Sequencing was done on a sample of synovial fluid, either unsorted or a sorted T cell fraction (not recorded which). The chain is built from TRBV14 and TRBJ1-1, with 8 nucleotides matching TRBD1. CDR3 bases: TGTGCCAGCAGCCAAGATAACAGGGGGGAAGCTTTCTTT. Protein sequence: CASSQDNRGEAFF.